What follows are 23 T cell receptor beta chains derived from one specimen sequenced in a study of blood T cell repertoires in COVID-19. Profiling relied on immunoSEQ multiplex PCR, and the TCRdb table lists in-frame clones only, not all of them. The sample lists 200,000 to 300,000 clones, about four fifths occurring once. Sequencing was carried out using peripheral blood. The receptors were gathered from a woman aged 18-29 years with acute or convalescent COVID-19.

J is TRBJ1-4 and V is TRBV28; the match to TRBD1 covers 9 bases. Losses at the gene ends were 6 bases for V and 7 bases for J; bases not matched to a gene: 3. The CDR3 runs 13 residues. Looked up from germline, CDR1 is MDHEN and CDR2 is SYDVKM. CDR3 bases: TGTGCCAGCAGGATACAGGGGGCTGAAAAACTGTTTTTT. Translated: CASRIQGAEKLFF.

The chain links TRBV28 to TRBJ2-5; 8 bases match TRBD1. The length of the CDR3 is 17 residues. The trim removed 2 bases at V and 1 base at J, leaving 9 bases unmatched. Germline lookup yields CDR1 MDHEN and CDR2 SYDVKM. The CDR3 coding sequence is TGTGCCAGCAGTTTACTAGTCAGGGGGCTACCCCAAGAGACCCAGTACTTC. Its protein is CASSLLVRGLPQETQYF. Based on the CDR3 plus reference TRBV28 and TRBJ2-5, the full variable domain is DVKVTQSSRYLVKRTGEKVFLECVQDMDHENMFWYRQDPGLGLRLIYFSYDVKMKEKGDIPEGYSVSREKKERFSLILESASTNQTSMYLCASSLLVRGLPQETQYFGPGTRLLVL.

The chain joins TRBV10-3 to TRBJ1-4; 7 positions match TRBD1. CDR3 size: 15 residues. After removal of 3 bases from V and 5 bases from J, the junction contained 6 bases not matched to a gene. Germline V gene data show CDR1 as ENHRY and CDR2 as SYGVKD. The CDR3 loop reads CAISDPGQRNEKLFF. DNA of the CDR3: TGTGCCATCAGTGATCCGGGACAGAGGAATGAAAAACTGTTTTTT.

The chain couples TRBV5-1 to TRBJ1-1; a weak D match, TRBD1 (5 bases). The V end was cut by 2 bases, the J end by 2 bases, with 10 bases between. The CDR3 runs 14 residues. Germline lookup yields CDR1 SGHRS and CDR2 YFSETQ. In DNA form, the CDR3 reads TGCGCCAGCAGCTTATGGGGCACCAACACTGAAGCTTTCTTT. This gives the protein CASSLWGTNTEAFF.

J is TRBJ1-6 and V is TRBV30; 7 bases are shared with TRBD1. CDR3 size: 15 residues. Per the germline V gene, CDR1 is GTSNPN and CDR2 is SVGIG (reference sequence). With V trimmed by 0 bases and J by 5 bases, 4 bases remained unmatched. The CDR3 here is CAWSVRGQNNSPLHF. CDR3 DNA: TGTGCCTGGAGTGTTAGGGGGCAGAATAATTCACCCCTCCACTTT.

V gene TRBV5-6 combines with J gene TRBJ1-1, with D tentatively TRBD1 (5 bases). This CDR3 contains 14 residues. CDR1 is SGHDT, CDR2 YYEEEE, per germline. V was shortened by 2 bases and J by 7 bases, with 15 bases between the two germline ends. CDR3 sequence (DNA): TGTGCCAGCAGCTTTCAGGGTAACTTGGGTGAAGCTTTCTTT. This sequence encodes CASSFQGNLGEAFF. The whole variable domain, remainder taken from reference TRBV5-6 and TRBJ1-1, is DAGVTQSPTHLIKTRGQQVTLRCSPKSGHDTVSWYQQALGQGPQFIFQYYEEEERQRGNFPDRFSGHQFPNYSSELNVNALLLGDSALYLCASSFQGNLGEAFFGQGTRLTVV.

This clone was observed a few times. This chain connects TRBV11-2 to TRBJ2-1, with a weak D call TRBD2 (6 bases). This CDR3 has 13 amino acids. V lost 0 bases and J 12 bases, leaving 12 bases between the germline ends. From germline, CDR1 is SGHAT and CDR2 FQNNGV. The CDR3: CASSLDLASGQFF. The CDR3 bases are TGTGCCAGCAGCTTAGATCTAGCGTCTGGGCAGTTCTTC.

The chain combines TRBV9 with TRBJ2-1, with a possible D match to TRBD1 (6 bases). The CDR3 is 14 residues long. Germline values: CDR1 SGDLS, CDR2 YYNGEE. V was trimmed by 4 bases and J by 2 bases, leaving 10 bases between them. CDR3 protein: CASSRTEPYNEQFF. In DNA form, the CDR3 reads TGTGCCAGCAGCCGGACAGAGCCCTACAATGAGCAGTTCTTC.

The chain links TRBV7-9 to TRBJ2-3; 11 bases agree with TRBD2. The CDR3 has 16 amino acids. Trimming cost V 5 bases and J 2 bases; bases outside gene matches: 6. The germline V gene has CDR1 SEHNR and CDR2 FQNEAQ (reference sequence). CDR3 DNA: TGTGCCAGCAGCATGGGGACTAGCGGAAACACAGATACGCAGTATTTT. Protein: CASSMGTSGNTDTQYF.

The chain has TRBV28 and TRBJ2-1, with TRBD2 identical over 7 bases. This CDR3 has 15 residues. Germline trimming cut 1 base from V and 4 bases from J; bases unmatched to any gene: 4. The germline gives CDR1 MDHEN, CDR2 SYDVKM. The DNA for the CDR3 is TGTGCCAGCAGTTTATTCAGCGGGGAATACAATGAGCAGTTCTTC. Protein: CASSLFSGEYNEQFF.

The genes are TRBV15 and TRBJ1-6; 8 bases line up with TRBD1. Trimming removed 3 bases from V and 8 bases from J; junction bases left unmatched: 6. CDR1 is LNHNV, CDR2 YYDKDF, per germline (reference sequence). CDR3 size: 15 residues. CDR3 in amino acids: CATSRLTGEDSPLHF. CDR3 in DNA: TGTGCCACCAGCAGGTTGACAGGGGAGGATTCACCCCTCCACTTT.

The chain uses TRBV27 and TRBJ2-5, with 7 bases aligning to TRBD2. Unmatched junction bases numbered 5, after V lost 0 bases and J lost 4 bases. CDR3 size: 15 residues. Germline V gene lookup returns CDR1 MNHEY and CDR2 SMNVEV (reference sequence). CDR3 nucleotide sequence: TGTGCCAGCAGTTTATCGACTAGCTTGGGAGAGACCCAGTACTTC. Its translation is CASSLSTSLGETQYF.

The CDR3 DNA follows: TGTGCCAGCAGCCATGGACTAGCGGGAGCTGGTCATGACGAGCAGTACTTC. Amino acid sequence: CASSHGLAGAGHDEQYF. V gene TRBV3-1 (or the pseudogene TRBV3-2) combines with J gene TRBJ2-7; TRBD2 aligns across 13 bases. CDR1 and CDR2 from the germline V gene are LGHDT and YNNKEL (reference sequence). The CDR3 totals 17 residues. The V and J ends lost 3 bases and 5 bases, in that order; junction bases with no gene match: 10.

The V call is TRBV7-2, the J call TRBJ2-7; 13 bases match TRBD2. The CDR3 length is 14 residues. V shed 5 bases, J shed 4 bases, and the junction held 2 bases outside the gene matches. Germline V gene data show CDR1 as SGHTA and CDR2 as FQGNSA. CDR3 residues: CASSPTSGRYEQYF. DNA for the CDR3: TGTGCCAGCAGCCCGACTAGCGGGAGGTACGAGCAGTACTTC.

The chain is built from TRBV7-8 and TRBJ1-2, with 9 bases aligning to TRBD1. The CDR3 contains 15 residues. Germline-derived CDR1 and CDR2 are SGHVS and FQNEAQ. Losses at the gene ends were 5 bases for V and 5 bases for J; bases not matched to a gene: 9. The CDR3 DNA follows: TGTGCCAGCAGCAGGGACAGGGTAGTTTTTTATGGCTACACCTTC. As protein: CASSRDRVVFYGYTF.

The genes are TRBV5-1 and TRBJ2-2, with TRBD1 identical over 8 bases. The V and J ends lost 2 bases and 5 bases, in that order; junction bases with no gene match: 2. CDR3 size: 14 residues. Germline loops: CDR1 SGHRS, CDR2 YFSETQ. CDR3 sequence reads: CASSLTGGTGELFF. DNA for the CDR3: TGCGCCAGCAGCTTAACAGGGGGGACCGGGGAGCTGTTTTTT.

Remarks on this clone: Other DNA sequences in this sample translate to the same CDR3. This chain links TRBV10-1 with TRBJ2-5, with no clear D. Deletions cut 2 bases from V and 2 bases from J, with 6 bases between. There are 13 residues in the CDR3. CDR1 and CDR2 from the germline V gene are WNHNN and SYGVQD (reference sequence). The CDR3 sequence is CASSEDRQETQYF. The CDR3 bases are TGCGCCAGCAGTGAGGATCGGCAAGAGACCCAGTACTTC.

The rearrangement joins TRBV13 to TRBJ2-3, with 9 bases matching TRBD2. The CDR3 is 16 amino acids. Germline V gene data show CDR1 as PRHDT and CDR2 as FYEKMQ (reference sequence). The J segment lost 1 base and the V segment lost 1 base, leaving 3 bases of the junction unmatched. The CDR3, as DNA: TGTGCCAGCAGCTTAGCGGTAGCGGGAGGCACAGATACGCAGTATTTT. Encoded protein: CASSLAVAGGTDTQYF.

A few counts support this clone. V is TRBV7-6 and J is TRBJ2-7, with 8 bases fitting TRBD1. The V gene's germline CDR1 is SGHVS and CDR2 FNYEAQ. The CDR3 totals 13 residues. V dropped 5 bases and J dropped 4; count of bases not matched to a gene: 4. CDR3: CASSLNRGYEQYF. The DNA of the CDR3 is TGTGCCAGCAGCCTAAACAGGGGGTACGAGCAGTACTTC.

The chain couples TRBV7-9 to TRBJ1-1; D possibly corresponds to TRBD1 (6 bases). The CDR3 has 16 residues. The V gene's germline CDR1 is SEHNR and CDR2 FQNEAQ (reference sequence). V lost 0 bases and J 1 base, leaving 12 bases between the germline ends. The CDR3, as DNA: TGTGCCAGCAGCTTAGCTGGACAGTTAAAGAACACTGAAGCTTTCTTT. Its protein is CASSLAGQLKNTEAFF.

The J gene is TRBJ2-3, the V gene TRBV9, with 12 bases matching TRBD2. The CDR3 sequence is 14 residues long. Per the germline V gene, CDR1 is SGDLS and CDR2 is YYNGEE. Unmatched junction bases numbered 7, after V lost 9 bases and J lost 5 bases. This CDR3 reads CATQPGLAGDTQYF. In DNA form, the CDR3 reads TGTGCCACGCAACCGGGACTAGCGGGAGATACGCAGTATTTT.

CDR3: CASSEGPPQPQHF. In DNA form, the CDR3 reads TGTGCCAGCAGTGAAGGGCCGCCTCAGCCCCAGCATTTT. V is TRBV6-1 and J is TRBJ1-5; D is undetermined. Germline CDR1 reads MNHNS; CDR2 reads SASEGT. V lost 1 base and J lost 6, with 7 bases in between. The CDR3 runs 13 residues.

This chain uses TRBV10-2 with TRBJ2-1; D might be TRBD2 (6 bases). The CDR3 runs 16 residues. From germline, CDR1 is WSHSY and CDR2 SAAADI. V lost 0 bases and J 9 bases, leaving 18 bases between the germline ends. Written as DNA, the CDR3 is TGCGCCAGCAGTGAGTCGACTCGGCTGGGGGGTGGTGAGCAGTTCTTC. This codes for CASSESTRLGGGEQFF.